This record covers a single T cell receptor (beta chain). Its antigen specificity is not known. The DNA is left out, because the CDR3 cannot be placed on it with certainty; the CDR3 is given as TCRdb lists it. The sequencing machine was an Illumina HiSeq 2500. TCR beta libraries were prepared by quantitative 5'-RACE with molecular barcodes. As for how the authors treated the data: A new computational method, built on a probabilistic model of VDJ rearrangement, was used to identify disease-linked TCR variants. Starting from the raw public reads, TCRdb applied fastp trimming at Q25, assembled clones with MiXCR and retained in-frame beta chains. Merged by CDR3 protein, the rows form single entries marked with the most common genes and DNA. For this entry, the V and J calls and clone size follow TCRdb and not the study's own pipeline. This sample has over 110,000 distinct CDR3 sequences in its table, and approximately 9.2% of those were observed once. The leading ten clones occupy more than 7% of the sample.

This entry belongs to a study of CD8 T cells in ankylosing spondylitis (dated 2017 in TCRdb). Context from the whole study: To find TCR variants linked to disease, the study profiled T cell receptor beta repertoires in ankylosing spondylitis patients and healthy donors. The whole study cohort included 108 healthy donors and about two dozen ankylosing spondylitis patients. Peripheral blood samples were taken, and synovial fluid was additionally collected from ankylosing spondylitis patients.

For each ankylosing spondylitis patient, the synovial fluid sample was matched to a blood sample from that same patient. The investigation overall reported the following: In peripheral blood, the disease-linked clones were found at relatively low frequencies and had a CD8+ phenotype. A TCR beta motif made up of roughly eight highly homologous amino acid variants appeared to be characteristic of blood from ankylosing spondylitis patients. The disease-linked clones were reported as significantly enriched in matched synovial fluid samples from ankylosing spondylitis patients. Some TCR beta motif variants had previously been reported in synovial fluid and blood of reactive arthritis patients, which suggested common disease-initiation mechanisms.

The CDR3 holds 16 amino acids from the cysteine to the phenylalanine. The sequencing sample was made of synovial fluid, either unsorted or a sorted T cell fraction (not recorded which). The chain is assembled from TRBV12-3 or TRBV12-4 and TRBJ2-2; the tabulated D call, TRBD1, remains unverified against the DNA. The clonotype originates from a male donor with ankylosing spondylitis. CDR3 region: CASSPGQGKTGELFFF.